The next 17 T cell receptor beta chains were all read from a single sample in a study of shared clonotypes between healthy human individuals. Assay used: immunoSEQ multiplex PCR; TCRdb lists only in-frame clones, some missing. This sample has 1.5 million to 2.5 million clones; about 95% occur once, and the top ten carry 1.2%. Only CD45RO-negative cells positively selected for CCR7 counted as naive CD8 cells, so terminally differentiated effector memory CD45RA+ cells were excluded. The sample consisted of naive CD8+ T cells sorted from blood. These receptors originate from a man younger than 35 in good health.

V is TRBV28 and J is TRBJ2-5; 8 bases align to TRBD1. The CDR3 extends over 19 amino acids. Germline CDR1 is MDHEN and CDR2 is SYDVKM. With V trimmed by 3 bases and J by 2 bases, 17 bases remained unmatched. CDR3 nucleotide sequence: TGTGCCAGCAGTTTCATTAAGGACCGGGACAGGATCACTCAAGAGACCCAGTACTTC. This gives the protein CASSFIKDRDRITQETQYF.

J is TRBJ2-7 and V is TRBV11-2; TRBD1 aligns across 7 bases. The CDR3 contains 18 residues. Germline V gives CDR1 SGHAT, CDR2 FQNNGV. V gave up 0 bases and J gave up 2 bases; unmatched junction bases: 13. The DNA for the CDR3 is TGTGCCAGCAGCTTAGAGGGGTTTGGGACAGAAAAACCCTACGAGCAGTACTTC. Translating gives CASSLEGFGTEKPYEQYF.

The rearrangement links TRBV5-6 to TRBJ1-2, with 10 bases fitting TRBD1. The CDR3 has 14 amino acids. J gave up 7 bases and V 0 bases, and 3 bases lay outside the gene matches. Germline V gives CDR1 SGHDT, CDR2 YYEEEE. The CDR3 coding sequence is TGTGCCAGCAGCTTGGGACAGGGGGCTTTTGGCTACACCTTC. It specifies CASSLGQGAFGYTF.

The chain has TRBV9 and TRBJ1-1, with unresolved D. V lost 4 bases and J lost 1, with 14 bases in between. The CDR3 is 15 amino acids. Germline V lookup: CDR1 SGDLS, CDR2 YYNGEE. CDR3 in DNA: TGTGCCAGCAGCCCCCGGTTGGAGGGGAACACTGAAGCTTTCTTT. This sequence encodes CASSPRLEGNTEAFF.

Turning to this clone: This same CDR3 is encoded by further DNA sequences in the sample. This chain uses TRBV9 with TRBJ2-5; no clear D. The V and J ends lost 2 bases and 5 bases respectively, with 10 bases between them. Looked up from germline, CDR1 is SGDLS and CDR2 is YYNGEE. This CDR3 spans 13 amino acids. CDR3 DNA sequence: TGTGCCAGCAGCGTTGATCCGCAGGAGACCCAGTACTTC. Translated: CASSVDPQETQYF. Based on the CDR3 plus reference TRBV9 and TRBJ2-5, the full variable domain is DSGVTQTPKHLITATGQRVTLRCSPRSGDLSVYWYQQSLDQGLQFLIQYYNGEERAKGNILERFSAQQFPDLHSELNLSSLELGDSALYFCASSVDPQETQYFGPGTRLLVL.

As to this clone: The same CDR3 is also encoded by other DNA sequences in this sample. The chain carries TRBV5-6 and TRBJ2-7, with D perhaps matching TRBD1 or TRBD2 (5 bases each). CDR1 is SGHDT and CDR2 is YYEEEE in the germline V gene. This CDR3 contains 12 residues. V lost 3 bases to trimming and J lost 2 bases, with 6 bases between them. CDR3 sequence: CASSSGPYEQYF. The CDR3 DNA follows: TGTGCCAGCAGCTCGGGACCCTACGAGCAGTACTTC. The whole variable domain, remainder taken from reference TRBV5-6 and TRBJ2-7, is DAGVTQSPTHLIKTRGQQVTLRCSPKSGHDTVSWYQQALGQGPQFIFQYYEEEERQRGNFPDRFSGHQFPNYSSELNVNALLLGDSALYLCASSSGPYEQYFGPGTRLTVT.

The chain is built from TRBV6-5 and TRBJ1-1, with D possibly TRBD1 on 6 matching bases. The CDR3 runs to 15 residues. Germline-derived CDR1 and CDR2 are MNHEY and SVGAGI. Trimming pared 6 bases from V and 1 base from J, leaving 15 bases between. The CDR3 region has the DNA TGTGCCAGCAGCCCATTACAGGGTGAGAACACTGAAGCTTTCTTT. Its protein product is CASSPLQGENTEAFF.

DNA of the CDR3: TGTGCCAGCAGTTCGGCAGGGGCGGGTCAGCCCCAGCATTTT. Its protein product is CASSSAGAGQPQHF. The rearrangement links TRBV28 to TRBJ1-5, with a weak D call TRBD1 (6 bases). The CDR3 has 14 amino acids. Germline V gives CDR1 MDHEN, CDR2 SYDVKM. Trimming shortened V by 4 bases and J by 6 bases, and 13 bases separated the two germline ends. Combining the CDR3 with reference TRBV28 and TRBJ1-5 gives the whole variable domain DVKVTQSSRYLVKRTGEKVFLECVQDMDHENMFWYRQDPGLGLRLIYFSYDVKMKEKGDIPEGYSVSREKKERFSLILESASTNQTSMYLCASSSAGAGQPQHFGDGTRLSIL.

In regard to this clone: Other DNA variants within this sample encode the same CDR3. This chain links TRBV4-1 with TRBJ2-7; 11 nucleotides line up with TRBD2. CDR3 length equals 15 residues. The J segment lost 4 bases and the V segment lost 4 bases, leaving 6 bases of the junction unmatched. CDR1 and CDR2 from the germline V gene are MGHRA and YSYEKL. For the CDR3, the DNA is TGCGCCAGCAGCCCCTTAGCGGGAGGGCCTTACGAGCAGTACTTC. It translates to CASSPLAGGPYEQYF.

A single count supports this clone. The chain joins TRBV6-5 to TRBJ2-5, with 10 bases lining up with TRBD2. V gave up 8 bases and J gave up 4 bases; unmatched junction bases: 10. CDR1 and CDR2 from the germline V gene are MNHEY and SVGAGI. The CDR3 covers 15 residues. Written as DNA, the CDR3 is TGTGCCAGCGGGAGCGGGGGGGCCTCTGTAGAGACCCAGTACTTC. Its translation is CASGSGGASVETQYF.

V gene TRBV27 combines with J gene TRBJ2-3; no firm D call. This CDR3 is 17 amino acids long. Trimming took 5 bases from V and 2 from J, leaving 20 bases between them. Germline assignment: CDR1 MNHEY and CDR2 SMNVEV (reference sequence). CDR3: CASSPLLAGLHTDTQYF. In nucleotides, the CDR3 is TGTGCCAGCAGTCCCCTCCTGGCTGGCCTTCACACAGATACGCAGTATTTT.

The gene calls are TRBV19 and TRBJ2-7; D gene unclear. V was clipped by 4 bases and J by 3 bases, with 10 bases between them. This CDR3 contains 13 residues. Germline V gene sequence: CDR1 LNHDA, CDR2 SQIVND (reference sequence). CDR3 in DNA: TGTGCCAGTAGTACTCGGTTGGGCTACGAGCAGTACTTC. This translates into CASSTRLGYEQYF.

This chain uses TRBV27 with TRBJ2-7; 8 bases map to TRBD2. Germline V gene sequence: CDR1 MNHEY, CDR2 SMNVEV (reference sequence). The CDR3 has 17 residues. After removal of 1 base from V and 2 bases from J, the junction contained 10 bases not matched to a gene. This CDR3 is CASSLLPGLVNPYEQYF. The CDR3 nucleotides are TGTGCCAGCAGTTTATTACCGGGACTAGTGAACCCCTACGAGCAGTACTTC.

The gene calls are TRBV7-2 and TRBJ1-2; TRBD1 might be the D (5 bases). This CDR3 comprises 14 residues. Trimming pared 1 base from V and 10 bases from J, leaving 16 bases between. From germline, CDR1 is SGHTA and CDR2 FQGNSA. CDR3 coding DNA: TGTGCCAGCAGCTTAGTGGACCAGGACAATGACTACACCTTC. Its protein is CASSLVDQDNDYTF.

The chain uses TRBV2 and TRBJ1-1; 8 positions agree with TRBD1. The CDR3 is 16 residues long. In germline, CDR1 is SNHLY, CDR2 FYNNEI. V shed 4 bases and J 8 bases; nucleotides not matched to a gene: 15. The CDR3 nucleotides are TGTGCCAGCAGTGTCCGAACGACAGGGGCTAATACGGAAGCTTTCTTT. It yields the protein CASSVRTTGANTEAFF.

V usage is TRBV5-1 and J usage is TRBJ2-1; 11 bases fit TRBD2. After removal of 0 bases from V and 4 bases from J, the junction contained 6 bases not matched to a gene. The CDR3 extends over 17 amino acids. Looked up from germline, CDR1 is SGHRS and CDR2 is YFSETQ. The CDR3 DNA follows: TGCGCCAGCAGCTTGGCTCGACTAGCGGGGAGGTACAATGAGCAGTTCTTC. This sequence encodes CASSLARLAGRYNEQFF.

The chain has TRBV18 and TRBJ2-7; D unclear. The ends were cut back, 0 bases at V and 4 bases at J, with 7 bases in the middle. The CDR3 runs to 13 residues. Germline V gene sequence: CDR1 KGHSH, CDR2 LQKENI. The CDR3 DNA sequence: TGTGCCAGCTCACCACCGGAGCCGTACGAGCAGTACTTC. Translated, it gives CASSPPEPYEQYF.